This record covers a single T cell receptor (beta chain). The sample is drawn from a study of blood T cell repertoires in COVID-19. For the study at large: Collection of acute and convalescent COVID-19 samples took place in the United States, Italy and Spain.

Authors' data handling: How many nucleated cells were present was estimated from reference gene primer amplification. Some clones are missing from TCRdb's copy, which holds only in-frame ones; the method was immunoSEQ multiplex PCR. V and J calls and clone size are those listed in that table; D and trimming were worked out from the DNA. The sample has over 45,000 clones; over 75% are singletons. The origin of this receptor is a man at least 80 years old in a cohort sampled during active COVID-19. What was sequenced was peripheral blood.

CDR3 DNA sequence: TGTGCCAGCAGTTTCAACGGCGAGGTCTACACCTTC. Protein sequence: CASSFNGEVYTF. The gene calls are TRBV27 and TRBJ1-2, with D uncertain. V was cut by 3 bases and J by 10 bases, with 12 bases left in between. Germline values: CDR1 MNHEY, CDR2 SMNVEV (reference sequence). The CDR3 runs to 12 residues.